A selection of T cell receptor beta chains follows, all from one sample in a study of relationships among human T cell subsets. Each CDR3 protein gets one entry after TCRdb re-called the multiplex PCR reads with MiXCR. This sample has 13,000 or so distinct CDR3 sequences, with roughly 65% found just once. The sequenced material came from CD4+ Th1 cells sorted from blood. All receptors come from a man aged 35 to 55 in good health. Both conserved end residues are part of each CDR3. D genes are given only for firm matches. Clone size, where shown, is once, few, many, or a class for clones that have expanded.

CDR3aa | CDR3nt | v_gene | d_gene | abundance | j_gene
CASRGLAGANTDTQYF | TGCGCCAGCAGGGGACTAGCGGGAGCCAACACAGATACGCAGTATTTT | TRBV5-1 | TRBD2 | - | TRBJ2-3
CASSFRVTGTSPLHF | TGTGCCAGCAGCTTTCGCGTAACAGGGACTTCACCCCTCCACTTT | TRBV11-1 | - | - | TRBJ1-6
CASSLGPIFGGYTF | TGTGCCAGCAGTCTTGGGCCCATATTTGGTGGCTACACCTTC | TRBV28 | - | few | TRBJ1-2
CASSLRDRANYGYTF | TGTGCCAGCAGTTTACGGGACAGAGCTAACTATGGCTACACCTTC | TRBV6-2/TRBV6-3 | TRBD1 | - | TRBJ1-2
CASSENLGTGELFF | TGTGCCAGCAGTGAAAATTTGGGAACCGGGGAGCTGTTTTTT | TRBV2 | - | - | TRBJ2-2
CASSQARTDLQETQYF | TGTGCCAGCAGCCAAGCGAGGACAGACCTACAAGAGACCCAGTACTTC | TRBV14 | - | - | TRBJ2-5
CASRQGNYEQYF | TGTGCCAGCAGGCAGGGGAATTACGAGCAGTACTTC | TRBV28 | - | - | TRBJ2-7
CASSPNNRVGRDDEQYF | TGTGCCAGCAGCCCTAACAACAGGGTAGGAAGAGACGACGAGCAGTACTTC | TRBV6-6 | - | - | TRBJ2-7
CASSLSGGVINEQFF | TGTGCCAGCAGCTTATCGGGAGGGGTAATCAATGAGCAGTTCTTC | TRBV11-3 | TRBD2 | few | TRBJ2-1
CASSYIAGLAVGTSYNEQFF | TGTGCCAGCAGCTATATAGCGGGACTAGCGGTAGGGACATCCTACAATGAGCAGTTCTTC | TRBV11-2 | TRBD2 | - | TRBJ2-1
CASREREQDSNTEAFF | TGTGCCAGCAGGGAAAGGGAACAGGATTCTAACACTGAAGCTTTCTTT | TRBV2 | - | - | TRBJ1-1
CASSLAEGGTAFF | TGTGCCAGCAGCTTAGCTGAAGGGGGTACGGCTTTCTTT | TRBV7-8 | - | - | TRBJ1-1
CASMGPRSNTEAFF | TGTGCCAGCATGGGACCCCGTTCGAACACTGAAGCTTTCTTT | TRBV2 | - | few | TRBJ1-1
CASRGLAVNEQFF | TGTGCCAGCAGGGGACTAGCAGTCAATGAGCAGTTCTTC | TRBV12-3/TRBV12-4 | TRBD2 | - | TRBJ2-1
CASSSRPIDYEQYF | TGTGCCAGCAGTTCGAGACCCATAGATTACGAGCAGTACTTC | TRBV28 | - | - | TRBJ2-7
CASSQSRTASHGYTF | TGCGCCAGCAGCCAATCACGGACAGCATCCCATGGCTACACCTTC | TRBV4-1 | - | few | TRBJ1-2